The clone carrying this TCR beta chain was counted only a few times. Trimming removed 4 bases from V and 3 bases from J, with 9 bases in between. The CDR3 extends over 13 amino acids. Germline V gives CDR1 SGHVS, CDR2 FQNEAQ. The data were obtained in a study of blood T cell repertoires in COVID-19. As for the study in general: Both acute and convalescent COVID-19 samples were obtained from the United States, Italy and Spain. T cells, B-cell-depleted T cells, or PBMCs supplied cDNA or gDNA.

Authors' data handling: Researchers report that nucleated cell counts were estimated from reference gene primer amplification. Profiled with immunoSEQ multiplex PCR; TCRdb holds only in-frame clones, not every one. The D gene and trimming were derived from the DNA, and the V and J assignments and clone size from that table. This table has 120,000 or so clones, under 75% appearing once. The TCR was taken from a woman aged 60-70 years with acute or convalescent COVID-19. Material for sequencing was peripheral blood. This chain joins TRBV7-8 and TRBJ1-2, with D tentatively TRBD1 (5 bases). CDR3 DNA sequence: TGTGCCAGCAGCTCCCGGACATACTATGGCTACACCTTC. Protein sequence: CASSSRTYYGYTF.